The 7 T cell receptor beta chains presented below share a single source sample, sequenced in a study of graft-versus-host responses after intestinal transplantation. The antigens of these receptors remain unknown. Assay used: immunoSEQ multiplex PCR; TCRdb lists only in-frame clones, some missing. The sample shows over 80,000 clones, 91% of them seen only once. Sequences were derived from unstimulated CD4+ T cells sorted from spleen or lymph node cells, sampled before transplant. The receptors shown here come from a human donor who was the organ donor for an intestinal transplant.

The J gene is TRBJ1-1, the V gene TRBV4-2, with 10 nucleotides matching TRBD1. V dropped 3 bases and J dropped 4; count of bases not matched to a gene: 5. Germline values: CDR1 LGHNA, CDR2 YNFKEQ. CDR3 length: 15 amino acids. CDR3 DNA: TGTGCCAGCAGCCACTCGTGGACAGGGGGCACTGAAGCTTTCTTT. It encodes CASSHSWTGGTEAFF.

CDR3 residues: CSVEAGNYGYTF. CDR3 bases: TGCAGCGTTGAGGCAGGGAACTATGGCTACACCTTC. The chain recombines TRBV29-1 with TRBJ1-2; tentative D call: TRBD1 (5 bases). Trimming took 3 bases from V and 2 from J, leaving 7 bases between them. Germline V lookup: CDR1 SQVTM, CDR2 ANQGSEA. The CDR3 loop spans 12 amino acids.

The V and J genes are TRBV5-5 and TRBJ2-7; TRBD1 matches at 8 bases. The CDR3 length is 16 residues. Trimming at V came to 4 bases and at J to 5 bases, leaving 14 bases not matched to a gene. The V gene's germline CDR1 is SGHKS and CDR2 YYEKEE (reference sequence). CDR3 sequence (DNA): TGTGCCAGCAGCCGAGTTTGGGACAGGATTGAGAACGAGCAGTACTTC. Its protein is CASSRVWDRIENEQYF.

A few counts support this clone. The DNA of the CDR3 is TGTGCCAGCAGTCTTTGGACAGGACCTACCGGGGAGCTGTTTTTT. It specifies CASSLWTGPTGELFF. V and J are TRBV28 and TRBJ2-2; 7 bases agree with TRBD1. The CDR3 is made up of 15 amino acids. With V trimmed by 5 bases and J by 5 bases, 8 bases remained unmatched. Germline V gene data show CDR1 as MDHEN and CDR2 as SYDVKM.

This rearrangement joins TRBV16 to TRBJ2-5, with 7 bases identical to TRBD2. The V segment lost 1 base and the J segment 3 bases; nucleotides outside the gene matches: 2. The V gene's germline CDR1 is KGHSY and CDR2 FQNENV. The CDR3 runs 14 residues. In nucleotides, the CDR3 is TGTGCCAGCAGCCAATTAGGGAGGGAAGAGACCCAGTACTTC. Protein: CASSQLGREETQYF.

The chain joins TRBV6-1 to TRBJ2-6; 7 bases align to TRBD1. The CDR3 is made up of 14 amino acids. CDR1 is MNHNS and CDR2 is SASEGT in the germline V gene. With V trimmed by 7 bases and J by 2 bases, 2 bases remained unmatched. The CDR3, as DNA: TGTGCCAGCAACAGGGGAGCTGGGGCCAACGTCCTGACTTTC. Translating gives CASNRGAGANVLTF.

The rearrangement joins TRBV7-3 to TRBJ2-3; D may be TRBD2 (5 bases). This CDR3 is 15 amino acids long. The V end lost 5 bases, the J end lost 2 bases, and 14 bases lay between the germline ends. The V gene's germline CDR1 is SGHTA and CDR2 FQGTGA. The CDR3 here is CASSPGGRVTDTQYF. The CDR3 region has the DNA TGTGCCAGCAGCCCGGGCGGGCGGGTCACAGATACGCAGTATTTT.